This note documents a single TCR beta chain sequence. The method was immunoSEQ multiplex PCR; TCRdb's version includes in-frame clones alone and lacks a portion of them. There are 70,000 or so clones in the sample; roughly nine tenths occur only once, and about 19% lies in the top ten. The V and J ends lost 4 bases and 7 bases, in that order; junction bases with no gene match: 3. This CDR3 comprises 13 residues. Germline V CDR1 and CDR2: SGHTA, FQGTGA. The entry originates in a study of control samples from healthy donors and cancer patients. The sequenced material came from PBMCs. The chain is built from TRBV7-3 and TRBJ2-1, with 8 bases that match TRBD2. The receptor comes from a man aged 60 to 69 with lung cancer. DNA of the CDR3: TGTGCCAGCAGCTCCCCGGGAGGGAATGAGCAGTTCTTC. This translates into CASSSPGGNEQFF.